A single sample is the source of the 29 T cell receptor beta chains below, sequenced in a study of cytomegalovirus exposure and HLA in healthy donors. PCR involved 60 Vbeta and 13 Jbeta primers. Profiling relied on immunoSEQ multiplex PCR, and the TCRdb table lists in-frame clones only, not all of them. The sample lists more than 65,000 clones, 60% to 85% seen once, with 5.5% to 6% in the top ten. Sequencing was done on a sample of PBMCs. These receptors originate from a man between 18 and 29 years old in good health and CMV-seropositive.

The V and J genes are TRBV6-1 and TRBJ2-7; 8 bases line up with TRBD1. From germline, CDR1 is MNHNS and CDR2 SASEGT. CDR3 size: 15 residues. Germline trimming cut 3 bases from V and 2 bases from J; bases unmatched to any gene: 6. The CDR3 sequence: CASSDRTGLTYEQYF. For the CDR3, the DNA is TGTGCCAGCAGTGACAGGACAGGGCTAACCTACGAGCAGTACTTC.

The chain recombines TRBV15 with TRBJ1-5; D ambiguous. The CDR3 totals 15 residues. The germline V and J ends were trimmed by 3 bases and 1 base, with 10 bases remaining between them. The germline CDR1 and CDR2 sequences are LNHNV and YYDKDF (reference sequence). In DNA form, the CDR3 reads TGTGCCACCAGCAGGGAACAGTTCAGCAATCAGCCCCAGCATTTT. Protein: CATSREQFSNQPQHF.

With regard to this clone: An end of the junction does not agree with germline; a read error may underlie this. This chain uses TRBV7-7 with TRBJ2-3, with TRBD2 matching 10 bases. The germline CDR1 and CDR2 sequences are SSHAT and FNYEAQ (reference sequence). The CDR3 runs 17 residues. The CDR3 loop reads CASRLELAGESTDTQYF. The CDR3 nucleotides are TGTGCTAGCAGATTAGAGCTAGCGGGAGAAAGCACAGATACGCAGTATTTT.

In this sample, this clone turned up a few times. CDR3 amino acids: CASSQDLGRVNEQFF. The CDR3 coding sequence is TGTGCCAGCAGCCAAGATCTAGGGCGGGTCAATGAGCAGTTCTTC. This chain uses TRBV4-2 with TRBJ2-1, with TRBD2 as a possible D gene (5 bases). The CDR3 has 15 residues. The germline V gene has CDR1 LGHNA and CDR2 YNFKEQ. V lost 0 bases and J 6 bases, leaving 12 bases between the germline ends.

For the CDR3, the DNA is TGTGCCAGCACCACATGGGGGGAGCTGTTTTTT. This gives the protein CASTTWGELFF. The chain is built from TRBV6-1 and TRBJ2-2; D gene uncertain. The CDR3 is made up of 11 amino acids. Trimming stripped 7 bases from V and 8 bases from J, with 8 bases between. Germline V gives CDR1 MNHNS, CDR2 SASEGT.

This clone came up once. The chain employs TRBV2 and TRBJ2-5, with 7 bases aligning to TRBD1. Germline V gene lookup returns CDR1 SNHLY and CDR2 FYNNEI. With V trimmed by 5 bases and J by 1 base, 4 bases remained unmatched. CDR3 length: 14 residues. The CDR3 spells CASSPRDSQETQYF. CDR3 bases: TGTGCCAGCAGTCCTCGGGACAGCCAAGAGACCCAGTACTTC.

The rearrangement joins TRBV28 to TRBJ1-2; D gene ambiguous. Germline CDR1 is MDHEN and CDR2 is SYDVKM. The germline V and J ends were trimmed by 4 bases and 7 bases, with 19 bases remaining between them. This CDR3 has 15 amino acids. The CDR3 nucleotides read TGTGCCAGCAGTTCCCTAGTCTCCCTATCCCGTGGCTACACCTTC. Its protein product is CASSSLVSLSRGYTF.

The genes are TRBV5-1 and TRBJ2-6, with 9 bases identical to TRBD1. The CDR3 runs 16 residues. The ends lost 3 bases at V and 4 bases at J; junction bases unmatched: 5. Germline V gene sequence: CDR1 SGHRS, CDR2 YFSETQ. The CDR3 DNA reads as TGCGCCAGCAGCTCACAGGGGGCATCAGGGGCCAACGTCCTGACTTTC. It encodes CASSSQGASGANVLTF.

V gene TRBV5-1 combines with J gene TRBJ2-7; possibly TRBD1 for D (5 bases). With 4 bases removed from V and 2 bases from J, the gap between germline ends came to 13 bases. Germline V gene sequence: CDR1 SGHRS, CDR2 YFSETQ. This CDR3 is built from 14 residues. CDR3 sequence (DNA): TGCGCCAGCAGCCCCTCAGGGTATCCCTACGAGCAGTACTTC. Its protein product is CASSPSGYPYEQYF.

In its sample, this clone was seen a few times. The DNA for the CDR3 is TGTGCCAGCACGGCAAGCGGGAGCTCCTACGAGCAGTACTTC. Protein sequence: CASTASGSSYEQYF. V and J are TRBV6-1 and TRBJ2-7; TRBD2 matches at 8 bases. Germline loops: CDR1 MNHNS, CDR2 SASEGT. J lost 0 bases, V lost 7 bases, and 5 bases had no gene match. There are 14 residues in the CDR3.

This rearrangement joins TRBV5-1 to TRBJ2-7; the D gene is possibly TRBD1 (6 bases). The CDR3 is made up of 14 amino acids. V lost 1 base, J lost 3 bases, and 11 bases lay in between. Germline-derived CDR1 and CDR2 are SGHRS and YFSETQ. The CDR3, as DNA: TGCGCCAGCAGCTTGTTACAGGGACACTACGAGCAGTACTTC. It specifies CASSLLQGHYEQYF.

In DNA form, the CDR3 reads TGTGCCACCAGCAGAGGTATTAGCGGCTCCTACGAGCAGTACTTC. It is translated as CATSRGISGSYEQYF. The genes are TRBV15 and TRBJ2-7, with D possibly being TRBD2 (6 bases). Trimming took 1 base from V and 0 from J, leaving 10 bases between them. Germline CDR1 is LNHNV and CDR2 is YYDKDF (reference sequence). The CDR3 spans 15 residues.

The sample holds one count of this clone. The rearrangement links TRBV29-1 to TRBJ2-2; D is ambiguous. The germline V and J ends were trimmed by 4 bases and 1 base, with 7 bases remaining between them. CDR3 size: 13 residues. The germline V gene encodes CDR1 SQVTM and CDR2 ANQGSEA. The CDR3 coding sequence is TGCAGCGTTGTCCTGTGGAACACCGGGGAGCTGTTTTTT. Its protein is CSVVLWNTGELFF.

The chain recombines TRBV28 with TRBJ2-2, with TRBD2 matching over 7 bases. The CDR3 sequence is 15 residues long. CDR1 MDHEN and CDR2 SYDVKM come from the germline V gene. The V gene end was trimmed by 0 bases and the J gene end by 6 bases; junction bases not matched to a gene: 4. The CDR3 protein is CASSLWKLASGELFF. Here the CDR3 DNA reads TGTGCCAGCAGTTTATGGAAACTAGCGTCCGGGGAGCTGTTTTTT.

This rearrangement joins TRBV6-5 to TRBJ2-7; the D is unclear. CDR3 length: 11 amino acids. V dropped 6 bases and J dropped 3 bases, with 6 bases sitting between them. Germline V CDR1 and CDR2: MNHEY, SVGAGI. The CDR3 loop is CASSNSYEQYF. CDR3 DNA sequence: TGTGCCAGCAGCAACAGCTACGAGCAGTACTTC.

This sequence joins TRBV5-6 and TRBJ2-1; no clear D gene. Germline CDR1 is SGHDT and CDR2 is YYEEEE. Trimming cost V 4 bases and J 7 bases, with 9 bases left between them. The CDR3 extends over 12 amino acids. The CDR3 sequence: CASSRNVNEQFF. In nucleotides, the CDR3 is TGTGCCAGCAGCCGTAATGTAAATGAGCAGTTCTTC.

The V and J genes are TRBV9 and TRBJ2-1; a possible D gene is TRBD2 (5 bases). This CDR3 comprises 12 residues. Germline lookup yields CDR1 SGDLS and CDR2 YYNGEE. Trimming shortened V by 2 bases and J by 16 bases, and 16 bases separated the two germline ends. CDR3 coding DNA: TGTGCCAGCAGCGTCCCGGGGTCGGTGGAATTCTTC. Amino acid sequence: CASSVPGSVEFF.

The CDR3 protein is CASSLVGGNEQFF. The CDR3 region has the DNA TGCGCCAGCAGCTTGGTGGGGGGAAATGAGCAGTTCTTC. The chain employs TRBV5-1 and TRBJ2-1, with a possible D match to TRBD2 (6 bases). V lost 0 bases and J lost 7, with 8 bases in between. The CDR3 runs 13 residues. Looked up from germline, CDR1 is SGHRS and CDR2 is YFSETQ.

The chain uses TRBV10-3 and TRBJ2-7; 7 positions match TRBD2. V dropped 10 bases and J dropped 1; count of bases not matched to a gene: 1. Germline CDR1 ENHRY, CDR2 SYGVKD. CDR3 length: 11 residues. The CDR3 here is CATSGSYEQYF. In DNA, the CDR3 is TGTGCCACTAGCGGATCCTACGAGCAGTACTTC.

This clone has just a few counts. This rearrangement joins TRBV5-4 to TRBJ1-5; a weak D match, TRBD1 (5 bases). Trimming cost V 4 bases and J 5 bases, with 7 bases left between them. Germline V gives CDR1 SGHNT, CDR2 YYREEE (reference sequence). CDR3 size: 12 residues. The CDR3 nucleotides read TGTGCCAGCAGCGTAGGGGATCAGCCCCAGCATTTT. Encoded protein: CASSVGDQPQHF. Variable domain in full (rest from reference TRBV5-4 and TRBJ1-5): ETGVTQSPTHLIKTRGQQVTLRCSSQSGHNTVSWYQQALGQGPQFIFQYYREEENGRGNFPPRFSGLQFPNYSSELNVNALELDDSALYLCASSVGDQPQHFGDGTRLSIL.

In the case of this clone: Additional DNA sequences in this sample encode the identical CDR3. This sequence joins TRBV9 and TRBJ2-6; D may be TRBD2 (5 bases). The CDR3 is 15 amino acids. Germline CDR1 and CDR2: SGDLS and YYNGEE. Trimming removed 2 bases at V and 0 bases at J, with 6 bases between. CDR3 nucleotides: TGTGCCAGCAGCGTTCGGGGCTCTGGGGCCAACGTCCTGACTTTC. This gives the protein CASSVRGSGANVLTF.

The V call is TRBV5-6, the J call TRBJ1-2; 8 bases agree with TRBD1. This CDR3 has 14 amino acids. The germline V gene encodes CDR1 SGHDT and CDR2 YYEEEE. V was clipped by 1 base and J by 6 bases; unmatched bases: 5. The CDR3 bases are TGTGCCAGCAGCTTGTGGGCAGGGGGCAATGGCTACACCTTC. Its translation: CASSLWAGGNGYTF.

CDR3 loop: CASRRQGSGNEQFF. The CDR3 nucleotides are TGCGCCAGCAGACGTCAGGGTTCAGGCAATGAGCAGTTCTTC. V usage is TRBV5-1 and J usage is TRBJ2-1, with a tentative D call TRBD1 (5 bases). CDR3 size: 14 residues. The germline V gene has CDR1 SGHRS and CDR2 YFSETQ. Between the trimmed V and J ends, which lost 5 bases and 6 bases, there was a span of 15 bases.

This chain uses TRBV2 with TRBJ2-7; 16 positions agree with TRBD2. V gave up 8 bases and J gave up 4 bases; unmatched junction bases: 23. Germline values: CDR1 SNHLY, CDR2 FYNNEI. This CDR3 contains 21 residues. CDR3 residues: CASLDRDRPGTSGRARYEQYF. The CDR3 DNA reads as TGTGCCAGCTTGGACAGGGACCGTCCCGGGACTAGCGGGAGGGCCCGATACGAGCAGTACTTC.

The chain combines TRBV29-1 with TRBJ2-7; D gene unclear. Germline lookup yields CDR1 SQVTM and CDR2 ANQGSEA. This CDR3 comprises 13 residues. V dropped 5 bases and J dropped 5 bases, with 16 bases sitting between them. As DNA, the CDR3 is TGCAGCGTTTCGGCCGGGTCGGATCACGAGCAGTACTTC. It codes for CSVSAGSDHEQYF.

The CDR3 bases are TGTGCCAGCAGCACCATCGCAGGGGACACTGAAGCTTTCTTT. Encoded protein: CASSTIAGDTEAFF. The chain joins TRBV9 to TRBJ1-1; tentatively, D is TRBD1 (6 bases). Trimming cost V 4 bases and J 3 bases, with 13 bases left between them. This CDR3 has 14 residues. Per the germline V gene, CDR1 is SGDLS and CDR2 is YYNGEE.

V and J are TRBV7-2 and TRBJ2-1; the D gene is possibly TRBD1 (6 bases). Trimming pared 4 bases from V and 6 bases from J, leaving 13 bases between. This CDR3 comprises 14 residues. Germline CDR1 and CDR2: SGHTA and FQGNSA. The CDR3 region is CASSSPLGGNEQFF. The CDR3 DNA sequence: TGTGCCAGCAGCTCCCCCTTAGGGGGCAATGAGCAGTTCTTC.

This clone was recorded once. The rearrangement links TRBV11-2 to TRBJ2-3; 8 nucleotides line up with TRBD2. This CDR3 has 17 residues. Losses at the gene ends were 5 bases for V and 4 bases for J; bases not matched to a gene: 14. In germline, CDR1 is SGHAT, CDR2 FQNNGV. The CDR3 DNA follows: TGTGCCAGCAGCCCTCCGGGACTAGGGTCGATGGCAGATACGCAGTATTTT. Protein sequence: CASSPPGLGSMADTQYF. Variable domain in full (rest from reference TRBV11-2 and TRBJ2-3): EAGVAQSPRYKIIEKRQSVAFWCNPISGHATLYWYQQILGQGPKLLIQFQNNGVVDDSQLPKDRFSAERLKGVDSTLKIQPAKLEDSAVYLCASSPPGLGSMADTQYFGPGTRLTVL.

The V call is TRBV29-1, the J call TRBJ2-5; D is unresolved. CDR1 and CDR2 (germline): SQVTM, ANQGSEA. There are 12 residues in the CDR3. V was trimmed by 5 bases and J by 5 bases, leaving 12 bases between them. CDR3: CSVKAVIETQYF. The CDR3 DNA is TGCAGCGTTAAGGCGGTAATTGAGACCCAGTACTTC.